These 22 T cell receptor beta chains originate from one sample sequenced in a study of blood T cell repertoires in COVID-19. Clones were read by immunoSEQ multiplex PCR, and TCRdb kept only the in-frame ones, dropping some. Counted here are a few hundred thousand clones, approximately 90% occurring once; the ten biggest clones make up around a tenth. The specimen sequenced was PBMCs or T cells enriched from blood (not recorded which). The receptors here all came from a middle-aged woman who had recovered from COVID-19.

This chain links TRBV9 with TRBJ1-3; D is unresolved. Germline lookup yields CDR1 SGDLS and CDR2 YYNGEE. V lost 0 bases, J lost 4 bases, and 5 bases lay in between. CDR3 length equals 13 residues. For the CDR3, the DNA is TGTGCCAGCAGCGTAGGTTCAGGAAACACCATATATTTT. As protein: CASSVGSGNTIYF.

The V call is TRBV2, the J call TRBJ1-4; 7 bases match TRBD1. CDR1 and CDR2 (germline): SNHLY, FYNNEI. Losses at the gene ends were 5 bases for V and 8 bases for J; bases not matched to a gene: 14. This CDR3 spans 16 amino acids. This CDR3 reads CASSPSNRGGGEKLFF. The CDR3 DNA sequence: TGTGCCAGCAGTCCTTCGAACAGGGGTGGAGGAGAAAAACTGTTTTTT.

The chain links TRBV12-3 or TRBV12-4 to TRBJ2-1; D gene uncertain. CDR3 length equals 12 residues. The V gene lost 6 bases and the J gene lost 2 bases, with 5 bases spanning the gap. This CDR3 reads CASRSTYNEQFF. The CDR3 nucleotides read TGTGCCAGCAGGAGTACCTACAATGAGCAGTTCTTC.

The chain uses TRBV7-2 and TRBJ1-1; unclear D gene. The CDR3 extends over 13 amino acids. V shed 1 base and J shed 5 bases, with 8 bases lying between them. Germline lookup yields CDR1 SGHTA and CDR2 FQGNSA. The CDR3 region has the DNA TGTGCCAGCAGCTTAGGTCTGAGGACTGAAGCTTTCTTT. Its protein product is CASSLGLRTEAFF.

The V and J genes are TRBV7-3 and TRBJ1-3; D remains ambiguous. Deletions cut 4 bases from V and 3 bases from J, with 7 bases between. CDR3 length: 13 amino acids. Germline CDR1 is SGHTA and CDR2 is FQGTGA. The CDR3 loop reads CASSSGLGNTIYF. As DNA, the CDR3 is TGTGCCAGCAGCTCCGGTCTTGGAAACACCATATATTTT.

This clone was observed once. This rearrangement joins TRBV9 to TRBJ1-2, with D hard to call. Germline CDR1 is SGDLS and CDR2 is YYNGEE. V lost 0 bases to trimming and J lost 7 bases, with 10 bases between them. The CDR3 has 13 residues. The DNA of the CDR3 is TGTGCCAGCAGCGTAGACCTCAGAAGTGGCTACACCTTC. Its translation is CASSVDLRSGYTF.

J is TRBJ1-2 and V is TRBV5-6; D is ambiguous. This CDR3 is built from 15 residues. The germline CDR1 and CDR2 sequences are SGHDT and YYEEEE. V lost 0 bases and J lost 2, with 11 bases in between. The DNA of the CDR3 is TGTGCCAGCAGCTTGGTTTCAGGTGGAAACTATGGCTACACCTTC. Translating gives CASSLVSGGNYGYTF.

The rearrangement uses TRBV18 and TRBJ1-2, with D possibly matching TRBD1 (5 bases). Germline V gene lookup returns CDR1 KGHSH and CDR2 LQKENI. The germline V and J ends were trimmed by 3 bases and 2 bases, with 10 bases remaining between them. The CDR3 is 14 residues long. The CDR3 DNA is TGTGCCAGCTCACCGGAGGGGTCAAACTATGGCTACACCTTC. It yields the protein CASSPEGSNYGYTF.

The chain links TRBV3-1 (or the pseudogene TRBV3-2) to TRBJ2-7; maybe TRBD2 (6 bases). The CDR3 spans 16 residues. Trimming pared 1 base from V and 3 bases from J, leaving 16 bases between. Germline assignment: CDR1 LGHDT and CDR2 YNNKEL (reference sequence). In DNA form, the CDR3 reads TGTGCCAGCAGCCAAGCCCTGACGACTAGTTTCTACGAGCAGTACTTC. It translates to CASSQALTTSFYEQYF.

J is TRBJ2-1 and V is TRBV13; 7 nucleotides match TRBD2. Trimming took 0 bases from V and 3 from J; bases not matched to a gene: 11. Germline values: CDR1 PRHDT, CDR2 FYEKMQ (reference sequence). The CDR3 extends over 18 amino acids. The CDR3: CASSLGRMTSLYYNEQFF. CDR3 bases: TGTGCCAGCAGCTTAGGCCGCATGACTAGCCTGTACTACAATGAGCAGTTCTTC.

The chain employs TRBV7-2 and TRBJ2-2; 9 bases align to TRBD2. V lost 0 bases to trimming and J lost 7 bases; unmatched junction nucleotides: 9. The CDR3 runs 17 residues. Germline V CDR1 and CDR2: SGHTA, FQGNSA. In DNA form, the CDR3 reads TGTGCCAGCAGCTTAGCTTGGACAGCGACTAGCGGCGGGGAGCTGTTTTTT. Protein: CASSLAWTATSGGELFF.

This chain connects TRBV4-1 to TRBJ1-5; weak D call: TRBD1 (6 bases). This CDR3 region has 16 residues. Germline CDR1 and CDR2: MGHRA and YSYEKL. The V and J ends lost 1 base and 7 bases respectively, with 17 bases between them. The CDR3 protein is CASSQGEGEAGQPQHF. CDR3 in DNA: TGCGCCAGCAGCCAAGGGGAGGGGGAGGCCGGACAGCCCCAGCATTTT.

The rearrangement joins TRBV7-2 to TRBJ1-3; D may be TRBD1 (5 bases). The CDR3 sequence is 13 residues long. Trimming removed 2 bases from V and 6 bases from J, with 8 bases in between. The germline V gene encodes CDR1 SGHTA and CDR2 FQGNSA. CDR3 sequence (DNA): TGTGCCAGCAGCTTACAGGGCAAAAACACCATATATTTT. This codes for CASSLQGKNTIYF.

The chain uses TRBV6-5 and TRBJ2-7; TRBD1 aligns across 11 bases. The CDR3 spans 15 residues. Trimming removed 0 bases from V and 3 bases from J; junction bases left unmatched: 1. Germline V lookup: CDR1 MNHEY, CDR2 SVGAGI. CDR3 loop: CASSYSGTGGYEQYF. Written as DNA, the CDR3 is TGTGCCAGCAGTTACTCAGGGACAGGGGGCTACGAGCAGTACTTC.

The chain combines TRBV24-1 with TRBJ2-2, with 12 bases that match TRBD1. Germline-derived CDR1 and CDR2 are KGHDR and SFDVKD. Losses at the gene ends were 4 bases for V and 5 bases for J; bases not matched to a gene: 4. The length of the CDR3 is 16 residues. The CDR3 loop is CATSERDRGLTGELFF. DNA for the CDR3: TGTGCCACCAGTGAACGGGACAGGGGGCTGACCGGGGAGCTGTTTTTT.

J is TRBJ2-3 and V is TRBV27; the match to TRBD2 covers 11 bases. The CDR3 consists of 16 residues. V trimming: 3 bases; J trimming: 3 bases; junction bases outside the gene matches: 5. Germline CDR1 MNHEY, CDR2 SMNVEV (reference sequence). CDR3 sequence (DNA): TGTGCCAGCAGTTTCGACCCTAGCGGGGGGACAGATACGCAGTATTTT. Its translation: CASSFDPSGGTDTQYF.

The chain recombines TRBV2 with TRBJ1-4; 11 positions agree with TRBD1. The CDR3 runs 16 residues. The germline V gene has CDR1 SNHLY and CDR2 FYNNEI. Trimming took 4 bases from V and 3 from J; bases not matched to a gene: 4. CDR3 nucleotides: TGTGCCAGCAGTGTCGGACAGGGGGCTGCTAATGAAAAACTGTTTTTT. Its protein product is CASSVGQGAANEKLFF.

The genes are TRBV29-1 and TRBJ2-7, with 12 nucleotides matching TRBD2. The CDR3 sequence is 16 residues long. Per the germline V gene, CDR1 is SQVTM and CDR2 is ANQGSEA. With 1 base clipped from V and 0 bases from J, the junction kept 4 bases outside the gene matches. The CDR3 DNA reads as TGCAGCGTTGAAGGGACTAGCGGGGAAAACTCCTACGAGCAGTACTTC. Protein product: CSVEGTSGENSYEQYF.

The CDR3 nucleotides read TGTGCCAGCAGTGTAGGGGGAGTGAACACCGGGGAGCTGTTTTTT. It codes for CASSVGGVNTGELFF. V usage is TRBV6-4 and J usage is TRBJ2-2; perhaps TRBD1 as D (6 bases). The CDR3 loop spans 15 amino acids. Germline V gene lookup returns CDR1 MRHNA and CDR2 SNTAGT. Trimming pared 4 bases from V and 1 base from J, leaving 10 bases between.

The chain is built from TRBV6-1 and TRBJ2-7; 9 nucleotides match TRBD2. Unmatched junction bases numbered 7, after V lost 3 bases and J lost 4 bases. In germline, CDR1 is MNHNS, CDR2 SASEGT. The length of the CDR3 is 15 residues. The CDR3 loop reads CASSDKLSGSYEQYF. The CDR3 DNA reads as TGTGCCAGCAGTGATAAGCTTAGCGGGAGTTACGAGCAGTACTTC.

This chain links TRBV19 with TRBJ2-7; 11 nucleotides line up with TRBD2. V was pared by 6 bases and J by 4 bases, with 5 bases of the junction left unmatched. Looked up from germline, CDR1 is LNHDA and CDR2 is SQIVND (reference sequence). This CDR3 spans 14 amino acids. The CDR3 loop reads CASSPGTSGYEQYF. For the CDR3, the DNA is TGTGCCAGTAGCCCCGGGACTAGCGGTTACGAGCAGTACTTC.

The chain combines TRBV24-1 with TRBJ1-1; no reliable D call. Trimming cost V 0 bases and J 1 base, with 8 bases left between them. CDR1 is KGHDR, CDR2 SFDVKD, per germline. The length of the CDR3 is 15 residues. The CDR3: CATSDLLGQNTEAFF. The CDR3 DNA reads TGTGCCACCAGTGATTTGCTAGGCCAGAACACTGAAGCTTTCTTT.